This T cell receptor beta chain was observed in a study of human T cells and chemical hapten exposure (dated by TCRdb to the early 2020s). Study-wide context: Libraries were pooled for sequencing, and variation in per-sample TCR yields was attributed mainly to small differences in library volumes within the pool. This study followed changes in the peripheral blood TCR repertoire in vivo during primary and secondary sensitization of alopecia patients to the hapten diphenylcyclopropenone (DPC). From each blood RNA sample, both TCR alpha and TCR beta chains were sequenced.

The CDR3, cysteine through phenylalanine, is 15 amino acids long. Of all the DNA, just the CDR3 is kept, 45 bases in frame from base 1. Reading the germline V gene (reference sequence) gives CDR1 LGHDT and CDR2 YNNKEL. Trimming at the junction amounts to 0 bases on V and 2 bases on J, and the germline ends lie 10 bases apart. Summary of the overall study and its limitations: No change with DPC sensitization was found in the number of TCRs above 1 in 1000 frequency, and no evidence of global repertoire structure alterations was found. Repeated subsampling changed both the strength of the expansion versus patch-test correlation and the threshold at which that correlation became significant.

The library was made by 5' RACE. Sequencing instrument: Illumina MiSeq. Library preparation attached unique molecular identifiers to individual cDNA molecules for quantitative, reproducible TCR counting. Under the source paper's analysis protocol: Samples had a median of about 96,000 TCRs, with a range from roughly 20,000 to 690,600. The Decombinator software suite was used to annotate the V, J and CDR3 of the TCR reads. Every sample was subsampled to the same number of TCRs (28,000) for the PS versus PT1 abundance plots. TCRs were defined as expanded if absent before sensitization and observed at least eight times at the 2-week time point. The raw public reads went through TCRdb reprocessing: fastp at Q25, MiXCR clone calling, in-frame beta chains kept. One record per CDR3 amino acid sequence lists the most common genes and DNA. These V and J calls originate from TCRdb's pipeline instead of the authors' own analysis. The sample records roughly 81,000 distinct CDR3 sequences, 15% to 20% of which are singletons. The biggest ten clones account for nearly 7% of the sample.

Total RNA was extracted from unfractionated whole blood that had been collected in Tempus Blood RNA tubes. As TCR sequencing controls, roughly 5 healthy volunteers were used, with blood taken at day 0, 2 weeks and 6 weeks. There are a few counts of this clonotype. Which antigen it targets is not known. Base qualities are not provided; no much larger clone lies one nucleotide away. The chain was built from TRBV3-1 and TRBJ1-1; TRBD1 is perhaps the D gene, given 6 matching bases. The sequence was collected from a female donor in good health. Read as DNA, the sequence is TGTGCCAGCAGCCAAGAACAGGGTGCAAACACTGAAGCTTTCTTT. This is translated as CASSQEQGANTEAFF.